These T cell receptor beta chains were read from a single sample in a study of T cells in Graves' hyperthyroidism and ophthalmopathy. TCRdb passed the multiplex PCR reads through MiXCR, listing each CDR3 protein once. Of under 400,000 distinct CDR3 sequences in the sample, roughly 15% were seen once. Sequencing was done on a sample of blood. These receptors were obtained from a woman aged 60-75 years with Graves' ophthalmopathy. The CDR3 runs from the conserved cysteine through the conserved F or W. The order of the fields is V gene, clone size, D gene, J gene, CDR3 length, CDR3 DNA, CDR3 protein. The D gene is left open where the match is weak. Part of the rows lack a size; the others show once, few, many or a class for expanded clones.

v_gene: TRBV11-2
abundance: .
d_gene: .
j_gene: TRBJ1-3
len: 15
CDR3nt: TGTGCCAGCAGCTCAGACAGGAATGCTGGAAACACCATATATTTT
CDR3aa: CASSSDRNAGNTIYF

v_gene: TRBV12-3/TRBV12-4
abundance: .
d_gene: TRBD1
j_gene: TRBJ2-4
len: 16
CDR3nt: TGTGCCAGCAGTTCACAGAGTCCAGGGGGCAAAAACATTCAGTACTTC
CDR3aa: CASSSQSPGGKNIQYF

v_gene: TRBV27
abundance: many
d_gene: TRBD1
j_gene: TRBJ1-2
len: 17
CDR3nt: TGTGCCAGCAGTTCGCAGACAGGGGGCCGGCTCACCTATGGCTACACCTTC
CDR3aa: CASSSQTGGRLTYGYTF

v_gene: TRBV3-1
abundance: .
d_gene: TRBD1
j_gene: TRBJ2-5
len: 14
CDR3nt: TGTGCCAGCAGCCAAGGGACAGGGTGGGAGACCCAGTACTTC
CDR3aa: CASSQGTGWETQYF

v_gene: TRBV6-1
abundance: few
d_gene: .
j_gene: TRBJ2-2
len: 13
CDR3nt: TGTGCCAGCAGTCCCACCCTTTGGGGGGAGCTGTTTTTT
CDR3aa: CASSPTLWGELFF

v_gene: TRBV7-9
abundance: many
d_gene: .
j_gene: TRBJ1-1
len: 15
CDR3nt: TGTGCCAGCAGCTTAGGCAGAAGCCTGAACACTGAAGCTTTCTTT
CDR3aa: CASSLGRSLNTEAFF

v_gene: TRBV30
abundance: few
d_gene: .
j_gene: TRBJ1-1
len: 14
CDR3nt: TGTGCCGCGAGGGGCCACCCGATGAACACTGAAGCTTTCTTT
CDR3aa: CAARGHPMNTEAFF

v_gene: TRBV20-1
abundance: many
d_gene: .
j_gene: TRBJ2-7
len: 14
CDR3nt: TGCAGTGCTAGCCCCTCCGGGGTCTCCTACGAGCAGTACTTC
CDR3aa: CSASPSGVSYEQYF

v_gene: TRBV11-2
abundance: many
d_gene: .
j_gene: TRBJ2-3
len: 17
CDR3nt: TGTGCCAGCAGCTTAGAGGCTAGCGTGGTTCTGACAGATACGCAGTATTTT
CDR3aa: CASSLEASVVLTDTQYF

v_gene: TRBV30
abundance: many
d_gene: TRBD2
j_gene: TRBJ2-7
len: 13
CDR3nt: TGTGCCTGGGGGACTAGCGGGTCCTACGAGCAGTACTTC
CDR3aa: CAWGTSGSYEQYF

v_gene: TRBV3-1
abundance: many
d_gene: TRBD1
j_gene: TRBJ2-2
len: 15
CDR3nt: TGTGCCAGCAGCCGCGGACAGGGAATCGTCGGGGAGCTGTTTTTT
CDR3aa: CASSRGQGIVGELFF

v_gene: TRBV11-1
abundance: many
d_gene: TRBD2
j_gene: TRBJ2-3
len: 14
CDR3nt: TGTGCCAGCAGGACTAGCGGTGATGCAGATACGCAGTATTTT
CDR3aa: CASRTSGDADTQYF

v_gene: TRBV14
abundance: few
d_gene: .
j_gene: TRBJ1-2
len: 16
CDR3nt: TGTGCCAGCAGTCCCATGGGGGCTACAGCTAACTATGGCTACACCTTC
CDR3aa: CASSPMGATANYGYTF

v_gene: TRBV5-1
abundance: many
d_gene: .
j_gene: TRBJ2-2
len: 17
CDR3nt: TGCGCCAGCAGCTTGGCGGCAAGAGTAACGAACACCGGGGAGCTGTTTTTT
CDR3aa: CASSLAARVTNTGELFF

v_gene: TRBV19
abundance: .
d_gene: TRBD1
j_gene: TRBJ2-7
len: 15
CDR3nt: TGTGCCAGTAGTATGGGGACAGGGGGCGGTTACGAGCAGTACTTC
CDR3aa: CASSMGTGGGYEQYF

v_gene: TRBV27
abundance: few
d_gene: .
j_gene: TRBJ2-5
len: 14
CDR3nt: TGTGCCAGCAGTACCTATCAGGGGATCGAGACCCAGTACTTC
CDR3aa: CASSTYQGIETQYF

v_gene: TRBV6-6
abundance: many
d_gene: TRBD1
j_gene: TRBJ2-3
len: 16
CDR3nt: TGTGCCAGCAGTTACAGGGGGACAGGGTCCACAGATACGCAGTATTTT
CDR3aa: CASSYRGTGSTDTQYF

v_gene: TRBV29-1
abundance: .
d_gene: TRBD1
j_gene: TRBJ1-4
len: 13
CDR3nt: TGCAGCGCCGGACAGGGCACTAATGAAAAACTGTTTTTT
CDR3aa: CSAGQGTNEKLFF

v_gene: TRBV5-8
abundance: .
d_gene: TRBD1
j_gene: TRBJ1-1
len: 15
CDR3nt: TGTGCCAGCAGCTTCGGCCAGGGGGCGGACACTGAAGCTTTCTTT
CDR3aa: CASSFGQGADTEAFF

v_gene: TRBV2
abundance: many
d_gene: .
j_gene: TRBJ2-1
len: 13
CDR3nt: TGTGCCAGCAGTGAGGGGACTGGGGATGAGCAGTTCTTC
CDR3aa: CASSEGTGDEQFF

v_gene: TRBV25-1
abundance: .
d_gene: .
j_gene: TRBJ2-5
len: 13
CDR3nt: TGTGCCAGCAGTGAATTTGCGGGGAGGACCCAGTACTTC
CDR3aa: CASSEFAGRTQYF

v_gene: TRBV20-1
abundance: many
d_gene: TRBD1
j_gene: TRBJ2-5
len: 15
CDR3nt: TGCAGTGCTACCCTGAGCGGGACAGGGTCAGAGACCCAGTACTTC
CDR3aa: CSATLSGTGSETQYF

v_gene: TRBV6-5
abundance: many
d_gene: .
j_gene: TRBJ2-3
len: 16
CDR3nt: TGTGCCAGCAGTTACTCGCGAAGAGCGGGCACAGATACGCAGTATTTT
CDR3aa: CASSYSRRAGTDTQYF

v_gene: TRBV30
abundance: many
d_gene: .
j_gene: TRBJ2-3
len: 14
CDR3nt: TGTGCCTGGAGCTTGGCCACTAGCACAGATACGCAGTATTTT
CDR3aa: CAWSLATSTDTQYF

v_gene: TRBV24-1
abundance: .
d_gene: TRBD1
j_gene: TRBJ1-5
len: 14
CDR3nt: TGTGCCACCAGAGGACAGGGGGCAAATCAGCCCCAGCATTTT
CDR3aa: CATRGQGANQPQHF

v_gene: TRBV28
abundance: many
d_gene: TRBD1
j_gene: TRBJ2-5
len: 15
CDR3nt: TGTGCCAGCAGCGGACAGGGGGCCTCCAGGGAGACCCAGTACTTC
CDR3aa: CASSGQGASRETQYF

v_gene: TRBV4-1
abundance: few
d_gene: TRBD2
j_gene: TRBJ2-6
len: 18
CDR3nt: TGCGCCAGCAGCCAAGGACTAGCGGGAAGGACTGGGGCCAACGTCCTGACTTTC
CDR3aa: CASSQGLAGRTGANVLTF

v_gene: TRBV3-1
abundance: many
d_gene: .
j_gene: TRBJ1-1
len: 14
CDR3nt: TGTGCCAGCAGCCCTGACGGGTCGATAGTGGAAGCTTTCTTT
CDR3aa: CASSPDGSIVEAFF

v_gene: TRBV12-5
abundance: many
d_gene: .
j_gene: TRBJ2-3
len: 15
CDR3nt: TGTGCTAGTGGTTTGGCGTACAGGAGCACAGATACGCAGTATTTT
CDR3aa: CASGLAYRSTDTQYF

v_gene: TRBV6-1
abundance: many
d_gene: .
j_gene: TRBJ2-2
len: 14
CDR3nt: TGTGCCAGCTCCTCCTCAACGAACACCGGGGAGCTGTTTTTT
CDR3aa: CASSSSTNTGELFF

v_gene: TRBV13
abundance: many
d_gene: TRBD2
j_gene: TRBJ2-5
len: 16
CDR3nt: TGTGCCAGCAGCCTCCGGCGGAGGGAGGGGCGAGAGACCCAGTACTTC
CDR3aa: CASSLRRREGRETQYF

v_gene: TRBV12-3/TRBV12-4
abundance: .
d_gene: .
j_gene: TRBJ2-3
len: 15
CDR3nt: TGTGCCAGCAGTGCCTGGGACTCCTTGGGAGATACGCAGTATTTT
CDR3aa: CASSAWDSLGDTQYF

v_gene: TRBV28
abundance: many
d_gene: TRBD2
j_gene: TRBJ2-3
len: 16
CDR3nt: TGTGCCAGCAGTTTATTCCCTAGCGGGGGCACAGATACGCAGTATTTT
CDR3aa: CASSLFPSGGTDTQYF

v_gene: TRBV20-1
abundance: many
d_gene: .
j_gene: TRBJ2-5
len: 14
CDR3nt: TGCAGTGCCCAGAGGGGAGGCATCCAAGAGACCCAGTACTTC
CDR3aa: CSAQRGGIQETQYF

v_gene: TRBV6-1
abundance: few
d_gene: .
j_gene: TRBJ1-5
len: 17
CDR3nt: TGTGCCAGCACCCTGAGACTGCAGACAGGTCGCAATCAGCCCCAGCATTTT
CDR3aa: CASTLRLQTGRNQPQHF

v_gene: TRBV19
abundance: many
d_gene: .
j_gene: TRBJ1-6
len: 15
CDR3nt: TGTGCCAGTAGCCGACGGGGCAGGGGAGGTTCACCCCTCCACTTT
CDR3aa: CASSRRGRGGSPLHF

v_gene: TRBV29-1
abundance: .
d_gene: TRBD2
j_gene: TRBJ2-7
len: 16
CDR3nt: TGCAGCGTTGGCCGACTAGCGGGATGGAGTTGGTACGAGCAGTACTTC
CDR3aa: CSVGRLAGWSWYEQYF

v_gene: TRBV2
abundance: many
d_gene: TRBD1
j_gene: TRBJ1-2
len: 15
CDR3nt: TGTGCCAGCAAAAAGGACAGGGCAACTAACTATGGCTACACCTTC
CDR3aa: CASKKDRATNYGYTF

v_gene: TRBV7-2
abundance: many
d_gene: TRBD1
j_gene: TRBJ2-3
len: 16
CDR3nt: TGTGCCAGCAGCCTCACCGGGACAGGGAGAACAGATACGCAGTATTTT
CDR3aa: CASSLTGTGRTDTQYF

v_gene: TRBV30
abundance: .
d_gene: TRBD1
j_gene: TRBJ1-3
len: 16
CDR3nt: TGTGCCTGCCTCGGGACAGGGACCCTCTCTGGAAACACCATATATTTT
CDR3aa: CACLGTGTLSGNTIYF

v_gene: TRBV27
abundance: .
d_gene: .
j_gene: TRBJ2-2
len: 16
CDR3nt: TGTGCCAGCAGTCCACACGGACGACTGAACACCGGGGAGCTGTTTTTT
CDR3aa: CASSPHGRLNTGELFF

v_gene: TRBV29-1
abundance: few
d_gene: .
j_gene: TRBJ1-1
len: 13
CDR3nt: TGCAGCGTTGGGGAGGGTTCAGGTCATGAAGCTTTCTTT
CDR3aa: CSVGEGSGHEAFF

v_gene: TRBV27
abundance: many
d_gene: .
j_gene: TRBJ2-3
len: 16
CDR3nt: TGTGCCAGCAGTTTATACTATAGGACCAGTACAGATACGCAGTATTTT
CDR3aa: CASSLYYRTSTDTQYF

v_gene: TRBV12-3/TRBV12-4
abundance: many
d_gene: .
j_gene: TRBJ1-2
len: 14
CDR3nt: TGTGCCAGCAGCCTTAGGCGAGGATCCTATGGCTACACCTTC
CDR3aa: CASSLRRGSYGYTF

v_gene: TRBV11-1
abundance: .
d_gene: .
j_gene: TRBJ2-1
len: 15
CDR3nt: TGTGCCAGCAGCTGGGGGCGGTCTGGCTTCGATGAGCAGTTCTTC
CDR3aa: CASSWGRSGFDEQFF

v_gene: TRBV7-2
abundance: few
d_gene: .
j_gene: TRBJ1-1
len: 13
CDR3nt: TGTGCCAGCAGCTCCGATCCCAACACTGAAGCTTTCTTT
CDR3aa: CASSSDPNTEAFF

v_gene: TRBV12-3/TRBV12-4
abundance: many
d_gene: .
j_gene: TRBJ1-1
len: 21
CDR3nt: TGTGCCAGCAGTCAAGTGGGCCTGCGGGACACGTACGGAAAAGGGAACACTGAAGCTTTCTTT
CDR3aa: CASSQVGLRDTYGKGNTEAFF

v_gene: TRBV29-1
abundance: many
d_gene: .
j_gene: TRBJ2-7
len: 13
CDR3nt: TGCAGCGTTGAGGGTCGAAACTCCTACGAGCAGTACTTC
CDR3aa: CSVEGRNSYEQYF

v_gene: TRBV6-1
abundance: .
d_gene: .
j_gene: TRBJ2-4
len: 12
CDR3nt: TGTGCCAGCCGCCCCGGGGGTGGCATTCAGTACTTC
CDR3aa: CASRPGGGIQYF

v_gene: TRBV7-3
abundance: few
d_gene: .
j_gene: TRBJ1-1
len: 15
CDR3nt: TGTGCCAGCAGCTTACGGCGGGGCATGAACACTGAAGCTTTCTTT
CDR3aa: CASSLRRGMNTEAFF

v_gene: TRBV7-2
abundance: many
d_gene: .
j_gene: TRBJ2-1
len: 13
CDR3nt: TGTGCCAGCAGCCGGGCCCCACTCAATGAGCAGTTCTTC
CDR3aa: CASSRAPLNEQFF

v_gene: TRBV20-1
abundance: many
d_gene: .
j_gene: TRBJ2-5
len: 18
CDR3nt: TGCAGTGCTAGAGATCCAGGGAGAGTACAGGGGGGAGGGGAGACCCAGTACTTC
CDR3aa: CSARDPGRVQGGGETQYF

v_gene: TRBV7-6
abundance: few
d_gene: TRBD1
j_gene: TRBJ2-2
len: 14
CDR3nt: TGTGCCAGCAGCTATGACAGGGCAACCGGGGAGCTGTTTTTT
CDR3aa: CASSYDRATGELFF

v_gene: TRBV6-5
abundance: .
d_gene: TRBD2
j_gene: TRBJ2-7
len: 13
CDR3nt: TGTGCCAGCAGTGGTAGCGGGGCCTACGAGCAGCACTTC
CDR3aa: CASSGSGAYEQHF